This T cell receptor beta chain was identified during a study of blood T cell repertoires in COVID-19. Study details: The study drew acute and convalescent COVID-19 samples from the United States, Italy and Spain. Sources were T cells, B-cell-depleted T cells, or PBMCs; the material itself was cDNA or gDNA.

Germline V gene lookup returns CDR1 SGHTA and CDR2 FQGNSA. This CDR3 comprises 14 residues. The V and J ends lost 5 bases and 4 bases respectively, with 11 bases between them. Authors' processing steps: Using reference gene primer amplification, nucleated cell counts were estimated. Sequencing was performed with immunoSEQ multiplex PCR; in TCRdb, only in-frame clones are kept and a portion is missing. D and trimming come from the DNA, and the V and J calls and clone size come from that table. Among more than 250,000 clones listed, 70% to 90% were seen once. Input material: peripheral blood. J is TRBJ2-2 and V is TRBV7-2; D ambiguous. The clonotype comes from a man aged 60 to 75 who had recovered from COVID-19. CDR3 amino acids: CASSLSPPTGELFF. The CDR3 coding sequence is TGTGCCAGCAGCCTCTCCCCCCCCACCGGGGAGCTGTTTTTT.